Below, 23 T cell receptor beta chains from the same sample are listed, as sequenced in a study of T cell responses to AZD1222 COVID-19 vaccine. Some clones are missing from TCRdb's copy, which holds only in-frame ones; the method was immunoSEQ multiplex PCR. The repertoire holds about 79,000 clones, 92% seen once, with 6% to 8.5% in the top ten. The sequenced sample was peripheral blood, obtained on day 0 of MenACWY control vaccination. These receptors were obtained from an adult in good health.

The V gene is TRBV7-2, the J gene TRBJ1-1; D is uncertain. The CDR3 consists of 13 residues. The germline V gene encodes CDR1 SGHTA and CDR2 FQGNSA. V lost 6 bases, J lost 4 bases, and 12 bases lay in between. Here the CDR3 DNA reads TGTGCCAGCAGTACACAGAGGAGCACTGAAGCTTTCTTT. Its protein product is CASSTQRSTEAFF. The full variable domain, rest sourced from reference TRBV7-2 and TRBJ1-1, is GAGVSQSPSNKVTEKGKDVELRCDPISGHTALYWYRQSLGQGLEFLIYFQGNSAPDKSGLPSDRFSAERTGGSVSTLTIQRTQQEDSAVYLCASSTQRSTEAFFGQGTRLTVV.

The chain couples TRBV5-4 to TRBJ1-3; 7 nucleotides agree with TRBD1. The V segment lost 4 bases and the J segment 7 bases; nucleotides outside the gene matches: 5. Germline-derived CDR1 and CDR2 are SGHNT and YYREEE (reference sequence). The CDR3 loop spans 13 amino acids. CDR3 in DNA: TGTGCCAGCAGCCCAGACAGGGTCAACACCATATATTTT. Translating gives CASSPDRVNTIYF.

In its sample, this clone was seen once. The chain has TRBV28 and TRBJ1-4; D perhaps matches TRBD1 (5 bases). V was shortened by 3 bases and J by 8 bases, with 10 bases between the two germline ends. Germline values: CDR1 MDHEN, CDR2 SYDVKM. This CDR3 is 13 amino acids long. The CDR3 nucleotides read TGTGCCAGCAGTTTGGCGGGGGGGGAAAAACTGTTTTTT. It specifies CASSLAGGEKLFF. Using reference TRBV28 and TRBJ1-4 for the parts outside the CDR3, the full variable domain is DVKVTQSSRYLVKRTGEKVFLECVQDMDHENMFWYRQDPGLGLRLIYFSYDVKMKEKGDIPEGYSVSREKKERFSLILESASTNQTSMYLCASSLAGGEKLFFGSGTQLSVL.

This chain uses TRBV7-9 with TRBJ1-2; maybe TRBD1 (6 bases). Germline values: CDR1 SEHNR, CDR2 FQNEAQ (reference sequence). This CDR3 is 16 amino acids long. V gave up 0 bases and J gave up 0 bases, with 11 bases separating them. CDR3 sequence: CASSLALGATNYGYTF. The CDR3 DNA reads as TGTGCCAGCAGCTTAGCGTTGGGGGCCACTAACTATGGCTACACCTTC.

The CDR3 DNA follows: TGTGCCAGCAGTGAAACATCAGGGACCGGGGAGCTGTTTTTT. Translating it yields CASSETSGTGELFF. The chain carries TRBV2 and TRBJ2-2; a weak D match, TRBD1 (5 bases). V lost 2 bases to trimming and J lost 5 bases, with 9 bases between them. The CDR3 is made up of 14 amino acids. Germline assignment: CDR1 SNHLY and CDR2 FYNNEI. The full variable domain, completed using reference TRBV2 and TRBJ2-2, is EPEVTQTPSHQVTQMGQEVILRCVPISNHLYFYWYRQILGQKVEFLVSFYNNEISEKSEIFDDQFSVERPDGSNFTLKIRSTKLEDSAMYFCASSETSGTGELFFGEGSRLTVL.

The CDR3 DNA sequence: TGCGCCAGCAGCTTGGGGATGGGCTCGGCGGAGACCCAGTACTTC. Its protein is CASSLGMGSAETQYF. This sequence joins TRBV5-1 and TRBJ2-5, with D hard to call. V shed 0 bases and J shed 5 bases, with 14 bases lying between them. The CDR3 has 15 amino acids. The germline V gene has CDR1 SGHRS and CDR2 YFSETQ. Filled out from reference TRBV5-1 and TRBJ2-5, the complete variable domain reads KAGVTQTPRYLIKTRGQQVTLSCSPISGHRSVSWYQQTPGQGLQFLFEYFSETQRNKGNFPGRFSGRQFSNSRSEMNVSTLELGDSALYLCASSLGMGSAETQYFGPGTRLLVL.

V and J are TRBV25-1 and TRBJ2-1; 14 nucleotides agree with TRBD2. CDR1 and CDR2 from the germline V gene are MGHDK and SYGVNS. The V and J ends lost 5 bases and 6 bases, in that order; junction bases with no gene match: 6. The CDR3 has 16 residues. In DNA form, the CDR3 reads TGTGCCAGCAGTAAGACTAGCGGGAGGGCCCTCAATGAGCAGTTCTTC. It encodes CASSKTSGRALNEQFF.

This rearrangement joins TRBV19 to TRBJ2-5, with D tentatively TRBD1 or TRBD2 (5 bases each). Trimming cost V 7 bases and J 4 bases, with 16 bases left between them. The CDR3 has 14 residues. Germline assignment: CDR1 LNHDA and CDR2 SQIVND (reference sequence). This CDR3 reads CASNPGAGGETQYF. CDR3 DNA sequence: TGTGCCAGTAACCCCGGGGCGGGTGGAGAGACCCAGTACTTC.

The chain employs TRBV18 and TRBJ1-2; the D gene is possibly TRBD1 (5 bases). With 3 bases removed from V and 6 bases from J, the gap between germline ends came to 23 bases. The CDR3 has 17 residues. The germline CDR1 and CDR2 sequences are KGHSH and LQKENI. The CDR3 reads CASSPLAHPTGTNGYTF. For the CDR3, the DNA is TGTGCCAGCTCACCCCTGGCGCATCCTACAGGCACCAATGGCTACACCTTC.

The chain links TRBV7-8 to TRBJ1-3, with D perhaps TRBD1 (6 bases). Germline CDR1 and CDR2: SGHVS and FQNEAQ. This CDR3 contains 17 residues. Deletions cut 2 bases from V and 0 bases from J, with 14 bases between. CDR3 sequence: CASSLRQGLGSGNTIYF. The CDR3 DNA reads TGTGCCAGCAGCTTACGCCAGGGGCTGGGCTCTGGAAACACCATATATTTT.

The chain employs TRBV5-8 and TRBJ2-3; 14 nucleotides match TRBD2. The CDR3 spans 16 residues. The V gene's germline CDR1 is SGHTS and CDR2 YDEGEE. V dropped 4 bases and J dropped 1; count of bases not matched to a gene: 2. CDR3 nucleotide sequence: TGTGCCAGCAGCACGGGACTAGCGGGAGGCACAGATACGCAGTATTTT. Translated, it gives CASSTGLAGGTDTQYF.

In its sample, this clone was seen a few times. The V gene is TRBV21-1, the J gene TRBJ1-6; the D segment call TRBD1 is taken from the table without a DNA check. TRBV21-1 is deemed a pseudogene. CDR3 length: 15 amino acids. CDR3 amino acids: CANEPDSSYNSPLHF. CDR3 nucleotides: TGTGCCAACGAGCCGGACAGCTCCTATAATTCACCCCTCCACTTT.

This clone was counted a few times. The chain carries TRBV5-1 and TRBJ2-6, with D perhaps given as TRBD1 or TRBD2 (5 bases each). The CDR3 totals 17 residues. The germline V and J ends were trimmed by 7 bases and 3 bases, with 20 bases remaining between them. Germline V gene sequence: CDR1 SGHRS, CDR2 YFSETQ. The CDR3 region is CASGGTGGSDGANVLTF. As DNA, the CDR3 is TGCGCCAGCGGAGGTACAGGAGGATCGGATGGGGCCAACGTCCTGACTTTC.

The V call is TRBV13, the J call TRBJ2-1; TRBD1 agrees at 12 bases. The CDR3 loop spans 15 amino acids. After removal of 4 bases from V and 6 bases from J, the junction contained 4 bases not matched to a gene. CDR1 PRHDT and CDR2 FYEKMQ come from the germline V gene (reference sequence). The CDR3 coding sequence is TGTGCCAGCAGCTATGGGACAGGGGGCCCCAATGAGCAGTTCTTC. This encodes CASSYGTGGPNEQFF.

The chain joins TRBV28 to TRBJ1-4; 10 bases are a match to TRBD1. The CDR3 is 16 amino acids. Germline CDR1 and CDR2: MDHEN and SYDVKM. Trimming at V came to 6 bases and at J to 0 bases, leaving 4 bases not matched to a gene. The CDR3 here is CASSAGQGATNEKLFF. The CDR3 DNA follows: TGTGCCAGCAGCGCTGGACAGGGGGCAACTAATGAAAAACTGTTTTTT.

J is TRBJ1-6 and V is TRBV6-1; D ambiguous. The CDR3 covers 15 residues. Per the germline V gene, CDR1 is MNHNS and CDR2 is SASEGT. Trimming shortened V by 1 base and J by 4 bases, and 8 bases separated the two germline ends. This chain's CDR3 is CASSEVGQYNSPLHF. In DNA form, the CDR3 reads TGTGCCAGCAGTGAAGTCGGCCAATATAATTCACCCCTCCACTTT.

The CDR3 DNA is TGTGCCTTCGGAGTAGCGAGAGGCGGGGAGCTGTTTTTT. Amino acids: CAFGVARGGELFF. The chain employs TRBV9 and TRBJ2-2; weak D call: TRBD2 (5 bases). V lost 10 bases and J lost 7, with 17 bases in between. The CDR3 runs to 13 residues. Germline-derived CDR1 and CDR2 are SGDLS and YYNGEE.

Details on this clone: This specimen includes other DNA sequences encoding the same CDR3. The CDR3 spells CASSYRGLGTDTQYF. The CDR3 coding sequence is TGTGCCAGCAGTTATCGGGGGCTAGGGACAGATACGCAGTATTTT. The chain has TRBV6-5 and TRBJ2-3; D may correspond to TRBD1 or TRBD2 (6 bases each). Per the germline V gene, CDR1 is MNHEY and CDR2 is SVGAGI. This CDR3 has 15 amino acids. The V end lost 3 bases, the J end lost 3 bases, and 13 bases lay between the germline ends.

The J gene is TRBJ2-6, the V gene TRBV7-3; D possibly corresponds to TRBD1 (6 bases). CDR3 length: 17 residues. Germline V gives CDR1 SGHTA, CDR2 FQGTGA. Trimming took off 5 bases at V and 0 bases at J, with 14 bases between the two ends. CDR3 nucleotide sequence: TGTGCCAGCAGCCAGAGGACAGCTAGCTCTGGGGCCAACGTCCTGACTTTC. It yields the protein CASSQRTASSGANVLTF.

This rearrangement joins TRBV10-3 to TRBJ1-1; no firm D call. CDR3 length equals 13 residues. Trimming cost V 7 bases and J 0 bases, with 9 bases left between them. Germline CDR1 and CDR2: ENHRY and SYGVKD. CDR3 region: CAITAQMNTEAFF. In DNA form, the CDR3 reads TGTGCCATCACGGCACAAATGAACACTGAAGCTTTCTTT.

The chain carries TRBV5-1 and TRBJ1-6, with D possibly being TRBD1 (5 bases). This CDR3 contains 16 residues. V lost 3 bases and J lost 6, with 16 bases in between. The germline gives CDR1 SGHRS, CDR2 YFSETQ. The CDR3 loop reads CASSSRRDLGNSPLHF. CDR3 nucleotide sequence: TGCGCCAGCAGCTCGCGCCGGGACTTGGGTAATTCACCCCTCCACTTT.

This chain uses TRBV18 with TRBJ1-4; 9 nucleotides align to TRBD1. V trimming: 3 bases; J trimming: 6 bases; junction bases outside the gene matches: 5. The CDR3 is made up of 15 amino acids. CDR1 is KGHSH, CDR2 LQKENI, per germline. CDR3 sequence: CASSPAGQGYEKLFF. Written as DNA, the CDR3 is TGTGCCAGCTCACCCGCGGGACAGGGTTATGAAAAACTGTTTTTT.

The CDR3 region is CASSLAMETQYF. Here the CDR3 DNA reads TGTGCCAGCAGCTTGGCCATGGAGACCCAGTACTTC. The rearrangement links TRBV5-4 to TRBJ2-5; no clear D. The germline V and J ends were trimmed by 0 bases and 5 bases, with 5 bases remaining between them. The CDR3 loop spans 12 amino acids. Germline lookup yields CDR1 SGHNT and CDR2 YYREEE (reference sequence).